A selection of T cell receptor beta chains follows, all from one sample in a study of T cells after yellow fever vaccination. MiXCR was run by TCRdb on the 5' RACE reads, yielding one entry per CDR3 protein. The data contain a few hundred thousand distinct CDR3 sequences, around 8.1% of them singletons. This specimen was PBMCs, taken roughly seven weeks after the first yellow fever vaccination. The receptor set was obtained from a man between 18 and 29 years old who received the YFV17D yellow fever vaccine. Each CDR3 is given with its conserved first and last residue. D genes are given only for firm matches. A clone size is listed for some rows: how often the clone was seen (once, few, many), or a class if it is expanded.

v_call	j_call	d_call	clone_size	cdr3_nt	cdr3_aa
TRBV6-1	TRBJ2-3	TRBD1	few	TGTGCCAGCAATCGGGACAGGAACACAGATACGCAGTATTTT	CASNRDRNTDTQYF
TRBV29-1	TRBJ2-1	NA	many	TGCAGCGTTGAGCGGGGATCGTCCTACAATGAGCAGTTCTTC	CSVERGSSYNEQFF
TRBV20-1	TRBJ2-3	TRBD2	NA	TGCAGTGCTACTGGACTAGCGGGGGGGAGTGAGACAGATACGCAGTATTTT	CSATGLAGGSETDTQYF
TRBV20-1	TRBJ2-3	TRBD2	NA	TGCAGTGCTACACACCGTACAGGGCTAGCGGGGGTAACAGATACGCAGTATTTT	CSATHRTGLAGVTDTQYF
TRBV4-2	TRBJ2-1	TRBD2	few	TGTGCCAGCAGCCAAACCTCACTAGCGGGGGTTTACAATGAGCAGTTCTTC	CASSQTSLAGVYNEQFF
TRBV5-1	TRBJ2-3	NA	few	TGCGCCAGCAGCCGGGACTCACGGCGGAGCACAGATACGCAGTATTTT	CASSRDSRRSTDTQYF
TRBV10-3	TRBJ1-6	NA	few	TGTGCCATCAGTGTCAGCGGGGAACTTGGCTCACCCCTCCACTTT	CAISVSGELGSPLHF
TRBV5-1	TRBJ1-5	NA	few	TGCGCCAGCAGCGTCGGTCCTGGGGGGGGGCAGCCCCAGCATTTT	CASSVGPGGGQPQHF
TRBV4-3	TRBJ1-2	NA	few	TGCGCCAGCAGCCAAGGAAGGGACCGACTTAGGGTTGGCTACACCTTC	CASSQGRDRLRVGYTF
TRBV27	TRBJ1-2	NA	NA	TGTGCCAGCGGCCTAGGATTGTATGGCTACACCTTC	CASGLGLYGYTF
TRBV5-1	TRBJ1-2	NA	NA	TGCGCCAGCAGGACTTCCCCTTCGGGGAACTATGGCTACACCTTC	CASRTSPSGNYGYTF
TRBV18	TRBJ2-3	NA	NA	TGTGCCAGCTCACCAGCCCCGGACAGCACAGATACGCAGTATTTT	CASSPAPDSTDTQYF
TRBV9	TRBJ2-7	NA	NA	TGTGCCAGCAGCGTAGACCAAGGGCCATCCTACGAGCAGTACTTC	CASSVDQGPSYEQYF
TRBV5-8	TRBJ2-3	NA	NA	TGTGCCAGCAGTGGGGCTGGCCAGGGAGGCCCAGATACGCAGTATTTT	CASSGAGQGGPDTQYF
TRBV7-2	TRBJ2-5	NA	many	TGTGCCAGCAGCTTAAGAGGGGTTCAAGAGACCCAGTACTTC	CASSLRGVQETQYF
TRBV2	TRBJ2-1	NA	few	TGTGCCAGTAACGACAATGAGCAGTTCTTC	CASNDNEQFF
TRBV20-1	TRBJ2-1	TRBD1	few	TGCAGTGCTAGAGAGGACAGGTACAATGAGCAGTTCTTC	CSAREDRYNEQFF
TRBV10-3	TRBJ1-2	NA	NA	TGTGCCATCAGTGAGTGGGAAGGGTCCTATGGCTACACCTTC	CAISEWEGSYGYTF
TRBV12-3/TRBV12-4	TRBJ2-4	NA	many	TGTGCCAGCAGCCGGGACGGACTAGCCAAAAACATTCAGTACTTC	CASSRDGLAKNIQYF
TRBV4-3	TRBJ2-5	TRBD1	few	TGCGCCAGCAGCCAAGATCGGGCAGGGGGCCAAGAGACCCAGTACTTC	CASSQDRAGGQETQYF
TRBV5-1	TRBJ2-3	TRBD1	many	TGCGCCAGCAGCGCCCGACAGGGGACAACCTGGTATACGCAGTATTTT	CASSARQGTTWYTQYF
TRBV3-1	TRBJ1-1	TRBD1	NA	TGTGCCAGCAGCCAAACCCCAGGCAGGGGGAATAAAGCTTTCTTT	CASSQTPGRGNKAFF
TRBV12-3/TRBV12-4	TRBJ2-5	NA	many	TGTGCCACCCGACTCGGGGGGCGGGAGACCCAGTACTTC	CATRLGGRETQYF
TRBV24-1	TRBJ1-4	NA	few	TGTGCCACCAGTGCTCCCCGGACCCGGATGTATGAAAAACTGTTTTTT	CATSAPRTRMYEKLFF
TRBV5-1	TRBJ1-1	NA	few	TGCGCCAGCAGCTTGCAGGGTCCCTCCACTGAAGCTTTCTTT	CASSLQGPSTEAFF
TRBV20-1	TRBJ2-5	TRBD2	NA	TGCAGTGCTAGCCGCCTGACTAGCGTAGAGACCCAGTACTTC	CSASRLTSVETQYF
TRBV7-2	TRBJ2-7	TRBD2	NA	TGTGCCAGCAGCTACCTGTGGGGGGGAGGGTACGAGCAGTACTTC	CASSYLWGGGYEQYF
TRBV9	TRBJ2-3	NA	many	TGTGCCAGCAGCGTCACAGGTGGAGGAGATACGCAGTATTTT	CASSVTGGGDTQYF
TRBV4-3	TRBJ2-3	TRBD2	many	TGCGCCAGCAGCCAAGGAGGGACTAGCGGGGGGTACACAGATACGCAGTATTTT	CASSQGGTSGGYTDTQYF
TRBV4-1	TRBJ2-3	NA	few	TGCGCCAGCAGCCCCCGGGCTTCAGATACGCAGTATTTT	CASSPRASDTQYF
TRBV12-5	TRBJ1-1	NA	few	TGTGCTAGTGGTTTGGTACTAGGTACTATGAACACTGAAGCTTTCTTT	CASGLVLGTMNTEAFF
TRBV30	TRBJ1-4	NA	few	TGTGCCGGGTCCCACGGGACATCTAATGAAAAACTGTTTTTT	CAGSHGTSNEKLFF
TRBV19	TRBJ1-2	NA	few	TGTGCCAGTAGTATGCGTCAGATCTATGGCTACACCTTC	CASSMRQIYGYTF
TRBV7-6	TRBJ2-2	NA	NA	TGTGCCAGCAGCTTAGGGGTTGGGGCCAGCCTAGAGTACACCGGGGAGCTGTTTTTT	CASSLGVGASLEYTGELFF
TRBV29-1	TRBJ1-2	NA	NA	TGCAGCGTTGGGACGACGGGTGGCTACACCTTC	CSVGTTGGYTF
TRBV5-1	TRBJ2-2	NA	NA	TGCGCCAGCAGCTTGGGGCATGGCGGGGAGCTGTTTTTT	CASSLGHGGELFF
TRBV7-2	TRBJ1-2	TRBD1	NA	TGTGCCAGCAGCTTTAGACAGGGGCGAGGCGGCCACACCTTC	CASSFRQGRGGHTF
TRBV3-1	TRBJ2-1	NA	NA	TGTGCCAGCAGCCCGGCCTCGTTACCCGAGCAGTTCTTC	CASSPASLPEQFF
TRBV5-5	TRBJ1-2	NA	NA	TGTGCCAGCAGCTTAAGCGACGAGCCAGGCGGCTACACCTTC	CASSLSDEPGGYTF
TRBV12-3/TRBV12-4	TRBJ2-5	NA	NA	TGTGCCAGCAGTTTTGAGGTGATGGAGACCCAGTACTTC	CASSFEVMETQYF
TRBV12-3/TRBV12-4	TRBJ1-1	TRBD1	NA	TGTGCCAGCGCGACAGGGGGCTACACTGAAGCTTTCTTT	CASATGGYTEAFF
TRBV20-1	TRBJ2-1	NA	few	TGCAGTGCTAGGTGGGCTGTGGTTAATGAGCAGTTCTTC	CSARWAVVNEQFF
TRBV7-8	TRBJ2-5	TRBD1	few	TGTGCCAGCAGCCCGACAGGGTCGGAGACCCAGTACTTC	CASSPTGSETQYF
TRBV3-1	TRBJ2-1	TRBD1	NA	TGTGCCAGCAGCCTCGGACAGGGGGACTCCTACAATGAGCAGTTCTTC	CASSLGQGDSYNEQFF
TRBV9	TRBJ2-2	NA	NA	TGTGCCAGCAGCGTATGGGAACACGGGGAGCTGTTTTTT	CASSVWEHGELFF
TRBV12-3/TRBV12-4	TRBJ1-1	TRBD1	NA	TGTGCCAGCAGTCGGGGAGGAGGGGGCTGGGACACTGAAGCTTTCTTT	CASSRGGGGWDTEAFF
TRBV7-9	TRBJ1-6	TRBD1	NA	TGTGCCAGCAGCTACGGACAGGTTAATAATTCACCCCTCCACTTT	CASSYGQVNNSPLHF
TRBV7-2	TRBJ2-1	NA	few	TGTGCCAGCAGCTTCGATATCGAGTACAATGAGCAGTTCTTC	CASSFDIEYNEQFF
TRBV6-4	TRBJ2-6	NA	many	TGTGCCAGCAGTGACTCCAGCTCTGGGGCCAACGTCCTGACTTTC	CASSDSSSGANVLTF
TRBV6-2/TRBV6-3	TRBJ2-1	TRBD2	NA	TGTGCCAGCAGTGGACCGGAATCTAGCGGGGGGATGCAGTTCTTC	CASSGPESSGGMQFF
TRBV11-2	TRBJ2-1	NA	few	TGTGCCAGCAGCTTAGAGGCGGAGGATGAGCAGTTCTTC	CASSLEAEDEQFF
TRBV10-1	TRBJ2-5	NA	few	TGCGCCAGCATTGGACTCGGAGAGACCCAGTACTTC	CASIGLGETQYF
TRBV4-3	TRBJ1-3	NA	NA	TGCGCCAGCAGCCAAGATGTAGGCGGGGGTCTTGGAAACACCATATATTTT	CASSQDVGGGLGNTIYF
TRBV9	TRBJ2-5	NA	NA	TGTGCCAGCAGCGTAGAAGGTTGGAGTCAAGAGACCCAGTACTTC	CASSVEGWSQETQYF
TRBV7-2	TRBJ1-3	TRBD1	NA	TGTGCCAGCAGCTGGGGACAGGGGGCAAACACCATATATTTT	CASSWGQGANTIYF
TRBV10-3	TRBJ1-2	TRBD1	many	TGTGCCATCAGTGAAGGGGGCAGCTATGGCTACACCTTC	CAISEGGSYGYTF
TRBV6-6	TRBJ1-6	NA	few	TGTGCCGCCGGACGACCTGGGGAATCAACCCTCCACTTT	CAAGRPGESTLHF
TRBV7-7	TRBJ2-1	TRBD1	NA	TGTGCTAGCAGCTTAGAAGCAGGACAGGGGATGTTCTTC	CASSLEAGQGMFF
TRBV5-4	TRBJ1-1	TRBD1	NA	TGTGCCAGCAGCATGCCCAGGGGGACGAACACTGAAGCTTTCTTT	CASSMPRGTNTEAFF